This T cell receptor (beta chain) was sequenced in a study of blood T cell repertoires in COVID-19. For the study at large: Sites across the United States, Italy and Spain contributed samples from acute and convalescent COVID-19. T cells, B-cell-depleted T cells, or PBMCs provided the cDNA or gDNA that served as material.

Germline V gives CDR1 LNHDA, CDR2 SQIVND (reference sequence). CDR3 size: 12 residues. V was cut by 4 bases and J by 3 bases, with 7 bases left in between. Original analysis: Estimation of nucleated cell counts relied on the amplification of reference gene primers. Method: immunoSEQ multiplex PCR; TCRdb's copy keeps in-frame clones and lacks some. The D gene and trimming were derived from the DNA, and the V and J assignments and clone size from that table. Here the sample spans about 160,000 clones, almost 85% being singletons. Sequencing was done on a sample of peripheral blood. The chain carries TRBV19 and TRBJ2-7; a weak D match, TRBD2 (5 bases). This receptor was identified in a woman older than 75 with acute or convalescent COVID-19. CDR3 amino acids: CASSTGIYEQYF. The DNA for the CDR3 is TGTGCCAGTAGTACCGGGATCTACGAGCAGTACTTC. Supplemented by reference TRBV19 and TRBJ2-7, the full variable domain reads DGGITQSPKYLFRKEGQNVTLSCEQNLNHDAMYWYRQDPGQGLRLIYYSQIVNDFQKGDIAEGYSVSREKKESFPLTVTSAQKNPTAFYLCASSTGIYEQYFGPGTRLTVT.